This is a list of T cell receptor beta chains from one sample in a study of T-cell reconstitution after alpha-beta-depleted transplantation in children. Each CDR3 protein gets one entry after TCRdb re-called the PCR reads with MiXCR. Of over 200,000 distinct CDR3 sequences in the sample, about 9.2% were seen once. The source material was PBMCs from the stem cell graft donor, sampled from the stem cell graft. Source of these receptors: a human donor who donated a stem cell graft to a child with acute lymphoblastic leukemia. Each CDR3 is given with its conserved first and last residue.

V gene,J gene,CDR3 protein
TRBV3-1,TRBJ2-7,CASSQGGRGGYEQYF
TRBV10-3,TRBJ2-3,CAISRSGTSTDTQYF
TRBV12-3/TRBV12-4,TRBJ2-2,CASKGQVITGELFF
TRBV10-3,TRBJ2-5,CAISPQPGLRETQYF
TRBV11-2,TRBJ2-1,CASSSVAGGTLSYNEQFF
TRBV12-3/TRBV12-4,TRBJ1-5,CASSPDINSNQPQHF
TRBV6-2/TRBV6-3,TRBJ2-3,CASSLGTTDTQYF
TRBV6-1,TRBJ1-2,CASSEFRQGANYGYTF
TRBV10-1,TRBJ1-2,CASSESGYGYTF
TRBV5-1,TRBJ2-7,CASSYDIYEQYF
TRBV6-4,TRBJ2-3,CASSDSKGGTDTQYF
TRBV27,TRBJ2-1,CASSFGAGGFKNEQFF
TRBV5-1,TRBJ1-1,CASSLALGTETEAFF
TRBV18,TRBJ1-5,CASSQDREGQPQHF
TRBV19,TRBJ2-2,CASSISVTGELFF
TRBV7-9,TRBJ1-1,CASMAGLVTEAFF
TRBV29-1,TRBJ2-7,CSVLAGVASYEQYF
TRBV12-3/TRBV12-4,TRBJ2-5,CASSQDQLAGLQETQYF
TRBV3-1,TRBJ1-2,CASSQQGSGYGYTF
TRBV20-1,TRBJ2-4,CSAREPGGAGVAKNIQYF
TRBV20-1,TRBJ2-7,CSATAMRAVDYEQYF
TRBV3-1,TRBJ2-7,CASSQDKYEQYF
TRBV29-1,TRBJ1-1,CSVDGGQGLSEAFF
TRBV6-5,TRBJ1-6,CASSYSSAGWNSPLHF
TRBV29-1,TRBJ2-7,CSALGQGGEQYF
TRBV7-6,TRBJ1-1,CASRESVANTEAFF
TRBV20-1,TRBJ2-3,CSGVNTDTQYF
TRBV6-5,TRBJ1-3,CASSYGLDQNTIYF
TRBV4-1,TRBJ1-3,CASSQLDLIDRGNTIYF
TRBV4-2,TRBJ2-2,CASSQGTGELFF
TRBV7-2,TRBJ2-1,CASSNLDRWGISYNEQFF
TRBV29-1,TRBJ1-2,CSVESGDGYTF
TRBV7-9,TRBJ2-1,CASSFPVNPREGQFF
TRBV18,TRBJ1-5,CASSTKDRQPQHF
TRBV7-2,TRBJ2-1,CASSLYSGAQFNEQFF
TRBV7-6,TRBJ1-1,CASSNPGGARNTEAFF